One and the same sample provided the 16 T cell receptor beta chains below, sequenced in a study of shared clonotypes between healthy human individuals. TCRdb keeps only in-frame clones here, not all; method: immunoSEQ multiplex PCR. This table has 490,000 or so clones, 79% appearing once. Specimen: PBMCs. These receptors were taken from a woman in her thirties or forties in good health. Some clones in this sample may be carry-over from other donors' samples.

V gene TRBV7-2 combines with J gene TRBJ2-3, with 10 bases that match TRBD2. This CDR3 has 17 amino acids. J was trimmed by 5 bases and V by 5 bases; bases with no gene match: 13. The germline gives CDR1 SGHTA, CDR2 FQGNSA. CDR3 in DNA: TGTGCCAGCAGCCCAGGTGGGGCTAGCGGGAGTATAGATACGCAGTATTTT. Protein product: CASSPGGASGSIDTQYF.

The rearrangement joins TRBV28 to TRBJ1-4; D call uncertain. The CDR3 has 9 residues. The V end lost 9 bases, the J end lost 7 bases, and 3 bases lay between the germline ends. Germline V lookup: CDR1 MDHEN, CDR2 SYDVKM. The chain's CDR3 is CASREKLFF. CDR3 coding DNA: TGTGCCAGTCGTGAAAAACTGTTTTTT.

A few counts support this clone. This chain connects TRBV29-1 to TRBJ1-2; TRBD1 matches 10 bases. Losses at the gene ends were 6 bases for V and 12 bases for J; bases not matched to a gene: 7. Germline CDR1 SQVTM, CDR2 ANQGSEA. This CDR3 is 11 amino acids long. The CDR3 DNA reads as TGCAGCGTCACCGGGACAGGGGTGAACACCTTC. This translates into CSVTGTGVNTF.

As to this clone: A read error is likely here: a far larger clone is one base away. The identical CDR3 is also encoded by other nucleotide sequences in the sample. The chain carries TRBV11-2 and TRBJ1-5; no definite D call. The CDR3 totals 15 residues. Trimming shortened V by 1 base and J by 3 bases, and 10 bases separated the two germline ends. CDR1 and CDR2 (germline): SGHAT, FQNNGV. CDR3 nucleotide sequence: TGTGCCAGCAGCTTAGGCGGCGGAGCCAATCAGCCCCAGCATTTT. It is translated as CASSLGGGANQPQHF.

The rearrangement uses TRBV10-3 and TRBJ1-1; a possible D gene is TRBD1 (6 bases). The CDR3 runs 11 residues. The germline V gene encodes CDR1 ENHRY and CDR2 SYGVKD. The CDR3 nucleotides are TGTGCATCGGGGGGCTGGCCTGAAGCTTTCTTT. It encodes CASGGWPEAFF.

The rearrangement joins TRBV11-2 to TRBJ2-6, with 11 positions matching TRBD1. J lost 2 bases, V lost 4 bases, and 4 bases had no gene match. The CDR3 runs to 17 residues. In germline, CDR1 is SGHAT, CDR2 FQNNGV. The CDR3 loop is CASSSWTGGAGANVLTF. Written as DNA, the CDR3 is TGTGCCAGCAGCTCCTGGACAGGGGGCGCTGGGGCCAACGTCCTGACTTTC. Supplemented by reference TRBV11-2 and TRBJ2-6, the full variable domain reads EAGVAQSPRYKIIEKRQSVAFWCNPISGHATLYWYQQILGQGPKLLIQFQNNGVVDDSQLPKDRFSAERLKGVDSTLKIQPAKLEDSAVYLCASSSWTGGAGANVLTFGAGSRLTVL.

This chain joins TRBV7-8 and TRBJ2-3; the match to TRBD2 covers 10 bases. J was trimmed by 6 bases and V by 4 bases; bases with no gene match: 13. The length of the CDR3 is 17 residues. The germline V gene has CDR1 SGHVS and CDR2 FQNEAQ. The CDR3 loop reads CASSSEPSGSKGDTQYF. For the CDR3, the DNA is TGTGCCAGCAGCTCGGAGCCTAGCGGGAGTAAAGGGGATACGCAGTATTTT.

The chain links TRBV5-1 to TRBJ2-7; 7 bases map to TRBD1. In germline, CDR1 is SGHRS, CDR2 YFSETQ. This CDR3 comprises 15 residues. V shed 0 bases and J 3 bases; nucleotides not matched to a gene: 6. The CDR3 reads CASSLAPGGNYEQYF. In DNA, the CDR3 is TGCGCCAGCAGCTTGGCGCCAGGGGGAAACTACGAGCAGTACTTC.

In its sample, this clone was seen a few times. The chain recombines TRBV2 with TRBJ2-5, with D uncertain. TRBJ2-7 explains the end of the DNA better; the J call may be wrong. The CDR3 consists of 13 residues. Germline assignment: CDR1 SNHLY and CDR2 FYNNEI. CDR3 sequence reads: CASSTQVPYEQYF. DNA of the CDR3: TGTGCCAGCAGTACCCAGGTACCCTACGAGCAGTACTTC.

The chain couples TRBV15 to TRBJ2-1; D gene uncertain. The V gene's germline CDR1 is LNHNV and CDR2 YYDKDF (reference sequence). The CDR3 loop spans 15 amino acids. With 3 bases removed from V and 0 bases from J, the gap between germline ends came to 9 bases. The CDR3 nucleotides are TGTGCCACCAGCAGGGGTGGTACCTCCTACAATGAGCAGTTCTTC. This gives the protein CATSRGGTSYNEQFF.

CDR3 in DNA: TGTGCCAGCAGCTTAGGAGGACAGGGGGCTGAGACCCAGTACTTC. Protein: CASSLGGQGAETQYF. The chain uses TRBV7-2 and TRBJ2-5, with 11 bases lining up with TRBD1. Germline CDR1 is SGHTA and CDR2 is FQGNSA. CDR3 size: 15 residues. J was trimmed by 5 bases and V by 1 base; bases with no gene match: 3.

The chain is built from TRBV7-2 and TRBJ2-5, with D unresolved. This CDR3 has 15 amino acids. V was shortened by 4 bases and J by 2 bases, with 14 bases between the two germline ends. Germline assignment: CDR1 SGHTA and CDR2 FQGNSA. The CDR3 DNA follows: TGTGCCAGCAGCTCCCTGGGTTTGAGTCAAGAGACCCAGTACTTC. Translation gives CASSSLGLSQETQYF.

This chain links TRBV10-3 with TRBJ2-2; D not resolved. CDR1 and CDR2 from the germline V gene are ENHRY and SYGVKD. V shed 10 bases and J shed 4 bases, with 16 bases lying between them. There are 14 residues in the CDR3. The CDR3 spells CATMGTASTGELFF. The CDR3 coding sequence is TGTGCCACCATGGGAACGGCGAGCACCGGGGAGCTGTTTTTT.

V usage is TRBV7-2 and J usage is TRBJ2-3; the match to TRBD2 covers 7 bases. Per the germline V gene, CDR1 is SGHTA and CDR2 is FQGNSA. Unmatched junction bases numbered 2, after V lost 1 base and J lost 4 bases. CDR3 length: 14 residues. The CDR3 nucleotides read TGTGCCAGCAGCTTAGGCGGGAGCGCAGATACGCAGTATTTT. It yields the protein CASSLGGSADTQYF.

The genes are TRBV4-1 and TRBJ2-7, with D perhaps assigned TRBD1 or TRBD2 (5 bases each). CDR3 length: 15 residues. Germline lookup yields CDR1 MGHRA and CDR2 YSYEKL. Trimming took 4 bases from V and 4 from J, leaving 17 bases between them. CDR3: CASSRPSGAGYEQYF. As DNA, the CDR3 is TGCGCCAGCAGCCGGCCGTCCGGGGCCGGATACGAGCAGTACTTC.

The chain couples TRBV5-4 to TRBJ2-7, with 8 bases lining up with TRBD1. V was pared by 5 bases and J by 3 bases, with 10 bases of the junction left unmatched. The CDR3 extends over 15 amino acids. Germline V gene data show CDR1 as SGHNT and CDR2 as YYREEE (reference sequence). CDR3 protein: CASSPTGGRVYEQYF. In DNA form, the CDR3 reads TGTGCCAGCAGTCCTACAGGGGGGCGAGTCTACGAGCAGTACTTC. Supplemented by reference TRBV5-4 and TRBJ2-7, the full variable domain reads ETGVTQSPTHLIKTRGQQVTLRCSSQSGHNTVSWYQQALGQGPQFIFQYYREEENGRGNFPPRFSGLQFPNYSSELNVNALELDDSALYLCASSPTGGRVYEQYFGPGTRLTVT.